The T cell receptor (beta chain) under discussion was sequenced for a study of T cell responses to AZD1222 COVID-19 vaccine. The CDR3 totals 15 residues. The V gene's germline CDR1 is SGHTA and CDR2 FQGNSA. Between the trimmed V and J ends, which lost 3 bases and 3 bases, there was a span of 13 bases. Sequencing used immunoSEQ multiplex PCR; TCRdb keeps in-frame clones, though not all of them. This table has approximately 140,000 clones, roughly nine tenths appearing once. Specimen: peripheral blood, collected on day 0 of AZD1222 vaccination. The receptor's source is an adult in good health. V and J are TRBV7-2 and TRBJ2-3; no firm D call. CDR3 sequence: CASSFGRPGTDTQYF. CDR3 bases: TGTGCCAGCAGCTTTGGAAGGCCTGGGACAGATACGCAGTATTTT.